The rows below give T cell receptor beta chains drawn from one sample of a study of T cell responses to AZD1222 COVID-19 vaccine. Profiling relied on immunoSEQ multiplex PCR, and the TCRdb table lists in-frame clones only, not all of them. Found here are roughly 100,000 clones, about nine tenths of them singletons; the top ten hold approximately 15%. The sample in question was peripheral blood, obtained 28 days after the second AZD1222 dose. The receptors here all came from an adult who received the AZD1222 COVID-19 vaccine. Both conserved end residues are part of each CDR3. A D gene is named only where the DNA matches it firmly. A row's size may be missing; if present it is once, few, many or a size class.

>TRBJ2-7|TRBV5-1|-|-
TGCGCCAGCAGCTTGGCCGGGTTCGGCTACGAGCAGTACTTC
CASSLAGFGYEQYF
>TRBJ2-7|TRBV7-8|-|TRBD1
TGTGCCAGCAGTCGGGACAGATTTTACGAGCAGTACTTC
CASSRDRFYEQYF
>TRBJ2-1|TRBV28|-|-
TGTGCCAGTAGTATGGGGCGGTGGGGGGAGCAGTTCTTC
CASSMGRWGEQFF
>TRBJ2-5|TRBV20-1|-|-
TGCAGTGCTAGTGGACAGCAACAAGAGACCCAGTACTTC
CSASGQQQETQYF
>TRBJ2-3|TRBV6-2/TRBV6-3|-|-
TGTGCCAGCAGTCGGGACTCGGCAGATACGCAGTATTTT
CASSRDSADTQYF
>TRBJ2-1|TRBV29-1|-|-
TGCAGCGTAGGGGCGACTTTGGGTTACAATGAGCAGTTCTTC
CSVGATLGYNEQFF
>TRBJ2-5|TRBV30|-|-
TGTGCCTGGAGTGTAGTTGGGGAAGAGACCCAGTACTTC
CAWSVVGEETQYF
>TRBJ2-7|TRBV6-5|-|-
TGTGCCAGCAGTTACCAGAGCAGGGGTACGGACGAGCAGTACTTC
CASSYQSRGTDEQYF
>TRBJ1-6|TRBV5-1|-|-
TGCGCCAGCAGCTTGGAAGGGGGGCCAAATTCACCCCTCCACTTT
CASSLEGGPNSPLHF
>TRBJ2-2|TRBV3-1/TRBV3-2|-|TRBD2
TGTGCCAGCAGCCTGAGAAGGCTAGCGGCTGGGGAGCTGTTTTTT
CASSLRRLAAGELFF
>TRBJ2-5|TRBV11-2|-|TRBD1
TGTGCCAGCAGCCTGGGACAGCTCCAAGAGACCCAGTACTTC
CASSLGQLQETQYF
>TRBJ2-7|TRBV27|-|-
TGTGCCAGCAGTTTGGATAACTCCCTCGAGCAGTACTTC
CASSLDNSLEQYF
>TRBJ2-7|TRBV6-5|-|TRBD2
TGTGCCAGCGGAGGTCGGGGGGGACCTGACGAGCAGTACTTC
CASGGRGGPDEQYF
>TRBJ2-1|TRBV11-2|-|-
TGTGCCAGCAGCTCTTGGGAAGGCATCAATGAGCAGTTCTTC
CASSSWEGINEQFF
>TRBJ2-3|TRBV5-1|-|-
TGCGCCAGCAGCAGGATATCTGATACGCAGTATTTT
CASSRISDTQYF
>TRBJ1-4|TRBV6-5|-|TRBD1
TGTGCCAGCAGCCGGGACAGGGGAGAAAAACTGTTTTTT
CASSRDRGEKLFF
>TRBJ1-3|TRBV6-6|-|-
TGTGCCAGCGCCTTACAGGGAATGGAAAACACCATATATTTT
CASALQGMENTIYF
>TRBJ2-3|TRBV9|-|TRBD2
TGTGCCAGCAGCGCCCCCCTAGCGGGAGGCAGTGTGAATACGCAGTATTTT
CASSAPLAGGSVNTQYF
>TRBJ1-1|TRBV10-3|-|-
TGTGCCATCTTTAGACAGCCTGGGGGTAATGAAGCTTTCTTT
CAIFRQPGGNEAFF
>TRBJ1-1|TRBV3-1/TRBV3-2|few|-
TGTGCCAGCAGCCAATCGAACACTGAAGCTTTCTTT
CASSQSNTEAFF
>TRBJ1-2|TRBV6-5|-|-
TGTGCCAGCAGTTACATGGGGGGAGGCTACACCTTC
CASSYMGGGYTF
>TRBJ2-7|TRBV19|-|TRBD1
TGTGCCAGTACCCCAGGGACAGGGGGCCTGGGCGAGCAGTACTTC
CASTPGTGGLGEQYF
>TRBJ1-5|TRBV6-1|once|-
TGTGCCAGCAGTGAATTGATAGGGGCTGCGGGCAATCAGCCCCAGCATTTT
CASSELIGAAGNQPQHF
>TRBJ1-2|TRBV30|-|-
TGTGCCTGGAGTGTATCAGGGTTGAGCGGCTACACCTTC
CAWSVSGLSGYTF
>TRBJ2-1|TRBV14|-|TRBD2
TGTGCCAGCAGCCAAGGTATAACTAGCGGGACCGCTAATGAGCAGTTCTTC
CASSQGITSGTANEQFF
>TRBJ2-3|TRBV7-2|-|-
TGTGCCAGCAGCTTAGCTCGGTTAAGTGGCAGGGCCAGAGATACGCAGTATTTT
CASSLARLSGRARDTQYF
>TRBJ2-7|TRBV29-1|-|-
TGCAGCGTTTTACAGGAGAACCTATACGAGCAGTACTTC
CSVLQENLYEQYF
>TRBJ2-7|TRBV18|-|-
TGTGCCAGCTCACCAGGCGAGCAGTACTTC
CASSPGEQYF
>TRBJ2-6|TRBV3-1/TRBV3-2|-|-
TGTGCCAGCAAATACAGCTCTGGGGCCAACGTCCTGACTTTC
CASKYSSGANVLTF
>TRBJ2-7|TRBV12-3/TRBV12-4|-|-
TGTGCCAGCAGCACGTTCATCTACGAGCAGTACTTC
CASSTFIYEQYF
>TRBJ2-7|TRBV5-1|-|TRBD1
TGCGCCAGAAGGACAGGATTCGAGGACGAGCAGTACTTC
CARRTGFEDEQYF
>TRBJ2-5|TRBV9|-|-
TGTGCCAGCAGCGTGGCCGGGCAAGAGACCCAGTACTTC
CASSVAGQETQYF
>TRBJ2-3|TRBV9|-|-
TGTGCCAGCAGCGTAGGAATCGGCACAGATACGCAGTATTTT
CASSVGIGTDTQYF
>TRBJ2-5|TRBV5-1|-|-
TGCGCCAGCAGCTTGGCCGGCGGGTACCAAGAGACCCAGTACTTC
CASSLAGGYQETQYF
>TRBJ1-2|TRBV6-2/TRBV6-3|-|TRBD1
TGTGCCAGCAGCAGGACAGGGCAAGATGGCTACACCTTC
CASSRTGQDGYTF
>TRBJ1-6|TRBV28|-|TRBD1
TGTGCCAGCAGCTCGGGACAGGGGGATTCACCCCTCCACTTT
CASSSGQGDSPLHF
>TRBJ2-2|TRBV5-1|-|-
TGCGCCAGCAGCGGTCCGGGGACCGGGGAGCTGTTTTTT
CASSGPGTGELFF
>TRBJ2-2|TRBV7-9|-|TRBD1
TGTGCCAGCAGCTCCCGGGACAGGGACAGCGGGGCGAACACCGGGGAGCTGTTTTTT
CASSSRDRDSGANTGELFF
>TRBJ2-1|TRBV5-5|-|-
TGTGCCAGCAGCTTGGTCCCTACGGTGGGGGGAGAGCAGTTCTTC
CASSLVPTVGGEQFF
>TRBJ1-6|TRBV20-1|-|-
TGCAGTGCTTCCAGGTCCTCACCCCTCCACTTT
CSASRSSPLHF
>TRBJ2-7|TRBV3-1/TRBV3-2|few|-
TGTGCCAGCAGCTTACAGGGTCCGCGGTACGAGCAGTACTTC
CASSLQGPRYEQYF
>TRBJ1-2|TRBV5-6|-|-
TGTGCCAGCAGCTTGGGCAGGATCTTCTATGGCTACACCTTC
CASSLGRIFYGYTF
>TRBJ2-7|TRBV12-2|-|-
TGTGCAAGTCGCTTAGCCACTGATACCTACGAGCAGTACTTC
CASRLATDTYEQYF
>TRBJ2-2|TRBV3-1/TRBV3-2|-|TRBD2
TGTGCCACTTTAGCGGGGGCGAACACCGGGGAGCTGTTTTTT
CATLAGANTGELFF
>TRBJ2-1|TRBV29-1|-|-
TGCAGCGTTGAGGCAGCATACAATGAGCAGTTCTTC
CSVEAAYNEQFF
>TRBJ2-2|TRBV10-2|once|-
TGCGCCAGCAGATATACAGGGTTTGATACCGGGGAGCTGTTTTTT
CASRYTGFDTGELFF
>TRBJ1-2|TRBV28|-|-
TGTGCCAGCAGTTCCGCCCGCAGCTACACCTTC
CASSSARSYTF
>TRBJ2-2|TRBV5-1|-|-
TGCGCCAGCAGCTTGGCGGTAGGGTTCACCGGGGAGCTGTTTTTT
CASSLAVGFTGELFF
>TRBJ1-2|TRBV25-1|-|-
TGTGCCAGCAGTGAATTCCCGGATGGCTACACCTTC
CASSEFPDGYTF
>TRBJ2-1|TRBV11-3|once|-
TGTGCCAGCAGCTTAACCCACAATGAGCAGTTCTTC
CASSLTHNEQFF
>TRBJ1-3|TRBV28|-|-
TGTGCCAGCAGATCAGGGACTAGCTCTGGAAACACCATATATTTT
CASRSGTSSGNTIYF
>TRBJ1-2|TRBV11-2|-|-
TGTGCCAGCAGCTACGGTAACTATGGCTACACCTTC
CASSYGNYGYTF
>TRBJ1-5|TRBV28|-|-
TGTGCCAGCAGTTTCGGGGTGGGGAATCAGCCCCAGCATTTT
CASSFGVGNQPQHF
>TRBJ2-7|TRBV6-1|-|TRBD1
TGTGCCAGCAGTGAGGACAGGGGCCCCTACGAGCAGTACTTC
CASSEDRGPYEQYF
>TRBJ1-5|TRBV19|once|-
TGTGCCAGTAGTGTTACAGATGGCAATCAGCCCCAGCATTTT
CASSVTDGNQPQHF
>TRBJ2-1|TRBV27|-|-
TGTGCCAGCGGGGACGGGAACTCCTACAATGAGCAGTTCTTC
CASGDGNSYNEQFF
>TRBJ2-7|TRBV6-5|-|TRBD2
TGTGCCAGCAAGACTAGCGGACGTATCTCCTACGAGCAGTACTTC
CASKTSGRISYEQYF
>TRBJ2-7|TRBV29-1|-|TRBD2
TGCAGCGCTACTAGCGGAGCGGCCTACGAGCAGTACTTC
CSATSGAAYEQYF
>TRBJ2-3|TRBV6-4|-|TRBD2
TGTGCCAGCAGTGACGGCGGAGCGGGAGGGCCGGATACGCAGTATTTT
CASSDGGAGGPDTQYF
>TRBJ1-6|TRBV9|-|-
TGTGCCAGCAGCGTAGCTGGGGATAATTCACCCCTCCACTTT
CASSVAGDNSPLHF